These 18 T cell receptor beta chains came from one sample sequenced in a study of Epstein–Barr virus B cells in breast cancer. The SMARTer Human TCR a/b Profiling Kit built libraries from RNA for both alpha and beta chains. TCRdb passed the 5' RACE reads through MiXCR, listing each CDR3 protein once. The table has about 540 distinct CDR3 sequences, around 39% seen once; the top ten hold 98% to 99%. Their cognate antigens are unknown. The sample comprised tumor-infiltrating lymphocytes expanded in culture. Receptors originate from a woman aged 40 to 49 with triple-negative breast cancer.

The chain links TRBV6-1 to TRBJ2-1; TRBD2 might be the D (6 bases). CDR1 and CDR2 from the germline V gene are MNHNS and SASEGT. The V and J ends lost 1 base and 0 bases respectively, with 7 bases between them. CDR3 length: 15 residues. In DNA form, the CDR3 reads TGTGCCAGCAGTGAAGAAGCGGGCTCCTACAATGAGCAGTTCTTC. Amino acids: CASSEEAGSYNEQFF.

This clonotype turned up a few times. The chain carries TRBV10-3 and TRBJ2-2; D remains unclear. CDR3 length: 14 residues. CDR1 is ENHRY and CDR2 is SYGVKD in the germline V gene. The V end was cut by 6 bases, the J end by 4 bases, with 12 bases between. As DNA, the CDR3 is TGTGCCATCAGGGCCGACTTTACCACCGGGGAGCTGTTTTTT. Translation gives CAIRADFTTGELFF.

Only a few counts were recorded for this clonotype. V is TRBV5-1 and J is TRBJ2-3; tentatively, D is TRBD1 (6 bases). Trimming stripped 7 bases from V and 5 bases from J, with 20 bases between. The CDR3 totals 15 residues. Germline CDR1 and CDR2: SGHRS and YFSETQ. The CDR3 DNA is TGCGCCAGCGGGATCGACTTACAGGGAGAAGATACGCAGTATTTT. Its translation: CASGIDLQGEDTQYF.

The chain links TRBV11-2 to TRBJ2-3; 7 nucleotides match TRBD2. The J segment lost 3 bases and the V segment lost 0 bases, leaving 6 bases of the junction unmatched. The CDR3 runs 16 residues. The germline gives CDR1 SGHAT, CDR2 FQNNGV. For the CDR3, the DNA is TGTGCCAGCAGCTTAGAGGGGAGGGTTTGGACAGATACGCAGTATTTT. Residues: CASSLEGRVWTDTQYF. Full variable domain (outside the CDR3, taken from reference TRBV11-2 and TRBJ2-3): EAGVAQSPRYKIIEKRQSVAFWCNPISGHATLYWYQQILGQGPKLLIQFQNNGVVDDSQLPKDRFSAERLKGVDSTLKIQPAKLEDSAVYLCASSLEGRVWTDTQYFGPGTRLTVL.

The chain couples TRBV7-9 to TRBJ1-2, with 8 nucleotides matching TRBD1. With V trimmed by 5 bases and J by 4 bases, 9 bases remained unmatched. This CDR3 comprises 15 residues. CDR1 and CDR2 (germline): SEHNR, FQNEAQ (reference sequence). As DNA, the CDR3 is TGTGCCAGCAGCCAAGGACAGGGTTTAGGCTATGGCTACACCTTC. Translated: CASSQGQGLGYGYTF.

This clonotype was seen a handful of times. The CDR3 reads CASSQDAGTAYGYTF. The CDR3 bases are TGCGCCAGCAGCCAAGATGCGGGGACAGCTTATGGCTACACCTTC. V usage is TRBV4-3 and J usage is TRBJ1-2; 7 bases align to TRBD1. This CDR3 is 15 amino acids long. Germline assignment: CDR1 LGHNA and CDR2 YSLEER. Trimming at V came to 0 bases and at J to 5 bases, leaving 6 bases not matched to a gene.

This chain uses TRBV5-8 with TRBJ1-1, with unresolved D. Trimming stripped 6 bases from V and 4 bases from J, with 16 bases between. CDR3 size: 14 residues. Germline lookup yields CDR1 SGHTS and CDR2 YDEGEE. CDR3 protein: CASTRRDRGTEAFF. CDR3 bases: TGTGCCAGCACCCGGAGGGATCGAGGCACTGAAGCTTTCTTT.

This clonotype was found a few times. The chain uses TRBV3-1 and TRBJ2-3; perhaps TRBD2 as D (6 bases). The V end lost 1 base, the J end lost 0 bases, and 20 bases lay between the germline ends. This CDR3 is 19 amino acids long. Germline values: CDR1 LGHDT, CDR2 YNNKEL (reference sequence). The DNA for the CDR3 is TGTGCCAGCAGCCAAGTCGATAGCGGTTTTTTTTCTAGCACAGATACGCAGTATTTT. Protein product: CASSQVDSGFFSSTDTQYF.

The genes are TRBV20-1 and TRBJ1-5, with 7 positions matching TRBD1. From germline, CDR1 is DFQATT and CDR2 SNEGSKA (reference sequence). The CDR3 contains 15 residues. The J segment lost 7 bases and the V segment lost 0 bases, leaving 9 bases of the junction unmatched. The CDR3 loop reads CSAREAGGFGQPQHF. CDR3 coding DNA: TGCAGTGCTAGAGAGGCAGGGGGTTTTGGCCAGCCCCAGCATTTT.

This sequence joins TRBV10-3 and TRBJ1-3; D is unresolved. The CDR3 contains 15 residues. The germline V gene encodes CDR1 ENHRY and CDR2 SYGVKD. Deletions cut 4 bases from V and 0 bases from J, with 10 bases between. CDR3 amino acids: CAISVDGNSGNTIYF. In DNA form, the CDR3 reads TGTGCCATCAGTGTTGACGGCAACTCTGGAAACACCATATATTTT.

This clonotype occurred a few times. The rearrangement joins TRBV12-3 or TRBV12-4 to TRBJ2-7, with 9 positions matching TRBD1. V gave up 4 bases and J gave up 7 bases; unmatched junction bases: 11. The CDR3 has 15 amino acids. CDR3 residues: CASSSRDRAKREQYF. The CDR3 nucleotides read TGTGCCAGCAGTTCTCGGGACAGGGCTAAGAGGGAGCAGTACTTC.

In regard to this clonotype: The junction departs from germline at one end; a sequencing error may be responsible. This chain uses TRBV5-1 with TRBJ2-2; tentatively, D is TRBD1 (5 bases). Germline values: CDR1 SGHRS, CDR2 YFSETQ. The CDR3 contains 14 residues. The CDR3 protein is CASSVCLDTRELFF. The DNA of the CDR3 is TGCGCCAGCAGCGTGTGTTTGGACACCAGGGAGCTGTTTTTT.

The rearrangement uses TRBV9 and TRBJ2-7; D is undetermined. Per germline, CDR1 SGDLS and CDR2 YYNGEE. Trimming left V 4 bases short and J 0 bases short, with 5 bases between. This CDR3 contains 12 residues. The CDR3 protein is CASSLGSYEQYF. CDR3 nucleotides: TGTGCCAGCAGCCTTGGCTCCTACGAGCAGTACTTC.

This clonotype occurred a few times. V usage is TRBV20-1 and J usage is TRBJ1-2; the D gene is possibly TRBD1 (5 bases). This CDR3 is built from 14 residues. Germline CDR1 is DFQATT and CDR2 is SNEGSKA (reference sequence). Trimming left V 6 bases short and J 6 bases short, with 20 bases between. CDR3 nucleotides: TGCAGTGCCACGTTAATCTGGGGCAAGGATGGCTACACCTTC. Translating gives CSATLIWGKDGYTF.

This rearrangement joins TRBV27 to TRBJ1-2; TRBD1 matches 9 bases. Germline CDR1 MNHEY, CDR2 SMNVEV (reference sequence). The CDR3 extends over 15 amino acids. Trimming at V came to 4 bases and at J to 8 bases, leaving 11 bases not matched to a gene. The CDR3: CASSSPDRGIRGYTF. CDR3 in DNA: TGTGCCAGCAGTTCGCCCGACAGGGGGATTAGGGGCTACACCTTC.

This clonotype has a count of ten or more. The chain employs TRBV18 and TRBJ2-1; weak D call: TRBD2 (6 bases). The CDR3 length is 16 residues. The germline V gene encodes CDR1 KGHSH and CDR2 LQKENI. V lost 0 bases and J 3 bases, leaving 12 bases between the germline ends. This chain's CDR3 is CASSPPEGLFYNEQFF. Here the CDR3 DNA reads TGTGCCAGCTCACCACCGGAGGGGTTGTTCTACAATGAGCAGTTCTTC. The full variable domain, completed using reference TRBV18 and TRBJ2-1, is NAGVMQNPRHLVRRRGQEARLRCSPMKGHSHVYWYRQLPEEGLKFMVYLQKENIIDESGMPKERFSAEFPKEGPSILRIQQVVRGDSAAYFCASSPPEGLFYNEQFFGPGTRLTVL.

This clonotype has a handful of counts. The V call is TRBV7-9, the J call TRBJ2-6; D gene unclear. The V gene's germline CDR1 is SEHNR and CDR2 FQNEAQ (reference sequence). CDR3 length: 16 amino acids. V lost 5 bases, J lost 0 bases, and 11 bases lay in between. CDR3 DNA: TGTGCCAGCAGCCTCACAACTTCCTCTGGGGCCAACGTCCTGACTTTC. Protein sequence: CASSLTTSSGANVLTF.

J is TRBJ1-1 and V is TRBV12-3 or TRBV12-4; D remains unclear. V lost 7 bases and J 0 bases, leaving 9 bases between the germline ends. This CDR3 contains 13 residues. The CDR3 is CASKLQMNTEAFF. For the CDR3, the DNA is TGTGCCAGCAAGTTACAGATGAACACTGAAGCTTTCTTT.